These 28 T cell receptor beta chains were all obtained from the same sample, sequenced in a study of blood T cell repertoires in COVID-19. The method was immunoSEQ multiplex PCR; TCRdb's version includes in-frame clones alone and lacks a portion of them. The sample holds about 50,000 clones, under 90% seen once. Sequencing was done on a sample of peripheral blood. The source is a man between 60 and 70 years old with acute or convalescent COVID-19.

V is TRBV5-5 and J is TRBJ2-2; D uncertain. Trimming shortened V by 0 bases and J by 5 bases, and 8 bases separated the two germline ends. Germline lookup yields CDR1 SGHKS and CDR2 YYEKEE (reference sequence). The CDR3 sequence is 14 residues long. The CDR3 nucleotides read TGTGCCAGCAGCTTGGGACTGGAGACCGGGGAGCTGTTTTTT. Protein product: CASSLGLETGELFF.

This sequence joins TRBV13 and TRBJ2-5; TRBD1 matches 9 bases. The CDR3 has 14 residues. J gave up 5 bases and V 3 bases, and 4 bases lay outside the gene matches. Germline V gives CDR1 PRHDT, CDR2 FYEKMQ (reference sequence). DNA of the CDR3: TGTGCCAGCAGCTTTACAGGGGGCAGTGAGACCCAGTACTTC. It specifies CASSFTGGSETQYF.

The chain combines TRBV7-3 with TRBJ2-2; D might be TRBD1 (5 bases). This CDR3 is 15 amino acids long. Germline CDR1 SGHTA, CDR2 FQGTGA. V dropped 1 base and J dropped 5 bases, with 11 bases sitting between them. In nucleotides, the CDR3 is TGTGCCAGCAGCTTAAGGCCAGGGCGGACCGGGGAGCTGTTTTTT. It encodes CASSLRPGRTGELFF.

V and J are TRBV25-1 and TRBJ2-4, with 8 bases aligning to TRBD2. Per germline, CDR1 MGHDK and CDR2 SYGVNS. V dropped 7 bases and J dropped 8; count of bases not matched to a gene: 13. The CDR3 extends over 15 amino acids. CDR3 DNA sequence: TGTGCCAGCACCCGACGGGAGGGACGGAGCGACATTCAGTACTTC. It encodes CASTRREGRSDIQYF.

The chain combines TRBV2 with TRBJ1-5; D uncertain. Trimming shortened V by 4 bases and J by 0 bases, and 10 bases separated the two germline ends. Germline values: CDR1 SNHLY, CDR2 FYNNEI. This CDR3 spans 15 amino acids. The chain's CDR3 is CASSVPDYSNQPQHF. CDR3 coding DNA: TGTGCCAGCAGTGTACCAGATTATAGCAATCAGCCCCAGCATTTT.

The rearrangement joins TRBV28 to TRBJ1-6; TRBD1 might be the D (6 bases). The CDR3 runs to 15 residues. The germline CDR1 and CDR2 sequences are MDHEN and SYDVKM. Deletions cut 3 bases from V and 8 bases from J, with 14 bases between. CDR3 in amino acids: CASSFLGAGDSPLHF. The CDR3 DNA reads TGTGCCAGCAGTTTCTTGGGGGCCGGAGATTCACCCCTCCACTTT. The whole variable domain, filled in from reference TRBV28 and TRBJ1-6, reads DVKVTQSSRYLVKRTGEKVFLECVQDMDHENMFWYRQDPGLGLRLIYFSYDVKMKEKGDIPEGYSVSREKKERFSLILESASTNQTSMYLCASSFLGAGDSPLHFGNGTRLTVT.

There are a few counts of this clone. This chain connects TRBV6-1 to TRBJ2-1; a possible D gene is TRBD2 (7 bases). This CDR3 comprises 17 residues. V lost 0 bases and J lost 4, with 16 bases in between. CDR1 and CDR2 from the germline V gene are MNHNS and SASEGT. CDR3 nucleotide sequence: TGTGCCAGCAGTGAAGCGACGCGGGGGCCGCTTTACAATGAGCAGTTCTTC. It translates to CASSEATRGPLYNEQFF.

Notes on this clone: A much more abundant neighbour one base away suggests this may be a read error. This sample includes further DNA sequences coding for the same CDR3. The rearrangement uses TRBV19 and TRBJ1-4, with TRBD1 as a possible D gene (6 bases). Germline lookup yields CDR1 LNHDA and CDR2 SQIVND (reference sequence). V was shortened by 1 base and J by 0 bases, with 9 bases between the two germline ends. This CDR3 comprises 16 residues. CDR3 coding DNA: TGTGCCAGTAGTATAGGGGGACATGCAACTAATGAAAAACTGTTTTTT. The encoded protein is CASSIGGHATNEKLFF.

The chain is built from TRBV12-3 or TRBV12-4 and TRBJ2-7, with D possibly being TRBD2 (6 bases). This CDR3 comprises 13 residues. Trimming cost V 3 bases and J 0 bases, with 6 bases left between them. DNA for the CDR3: TGTGCCAGCAGTTTCGGGGGCTCCTACGAGCAGTACTTC. This encodes CASSFGGSYEQYF.

The rearrangement uses TRBV4-1 and TRBJ2-7; D may be TRBD1 (5 bases). This CDR3 has 16 residues. Looked up from germline, CDR1 is MGHRA and CDR2 is YSYEKL. Trimming took 7 bases from V and 2 from J, leaving 21 bases between them. DNA of the CDR3: TGCGCCAGCACCAAGAGTGTAGGTGACAGACCCTACGAGCAGTACTTC. Protein sequence: CASTKSVGDRPYEQYF.

DNA of the CDR3: TGTGCCAGCAGTTCTAGGACAGGAGGGACTAACTATGGCTACACCTTC. Translation gives CASSSRTGGTNYGYTF. This chain joins TRBV7-2 and TRBJ1-2; 7 bases match TRBD1. Germline CDR1 is SGHTA and CDR2 is FQGNSA. The CDR3 runs 16 residues. The J segment lost 0 bases and the V segment lost 6 bases, leaving 10 bases of the junction unmatched.

J is TRBJ1-5 and V is TRBV19; no firm D call. Germline CDR1 LNHDA, CDR2 SQIVND (reference sequence). V dropped 3 bases and J dropped 4 bases, with 13 bases sitting between them. CDR3 size: 15 residues. Here the CDR3 reads CASSMIWAVNQPQHF. CDR3 bases: TGTGCCAGTAGTATGATTTGGGCCGTTAATCAGCCCCAGCATTTT.

J is TRBJ2-7 and V is TRBV6-5; 7 nucleotides line up with TRBD2. V lost 0 bases, J lost 5 bases, and 4 bases stayed unmatched. This CDR3 is 14 amino acids long. Germline lookup yields CDR1 MNHEY and CDR2 SVGAGI. CDR3 residues: CASSYSTRGDEQYF. For the CDR3, the DNA is TGTGCCAGCAGTTACTCGACCCGGGGGGACGAGCAGTACTTC.

V usage is TRBV7-2 and J usage is TRBJ1-5, with D possibly being TRBD1 (6 bases). The CDR3 loop spans 15 amino acids. Between the trimmed V and J ends, which lost 4 bases and 6 bases, there was a span of 16 bases. Germline V lookup: CDR1 SGHTA, CDR2 FQGNSA. CDR3 sequence reads: CASSSGGGPGQPQHF. DNA of the CDR3: TGTGCCAGCAGCTCGGGGGGGGGCCCGGGTCAGCCCCAGCATTTT.

The chain combines TRBV3-1 (or the pseudogene TRBV3-2) with TRBJ1-2; D possibly corresponds to TRBD1 (5 bases). Germline V gene data show CDR1 as LGHDT and CDR2 as YNNKEL (reference sequence). CDR3 length equals 15 residues. V dropped 1 base and J dropped 6 bases, with 15 bases sitting between them. CDR3 in DNA: TGTGCCAGCAGCCAAGGGCGGGGGAGGTCGGATGGCTACACCTTC. This gives the protein CASSQGRGRSDGYTF.

Concerning this clone: Relative to the germline gene, one junction end is altered; a read error may explain this. The chain has TRBV7-7 and TRBJ2-2; 7 positions agree with TRBD1. The germline CDR1 and CDR2 sequences are SSHAT and FNYEAQ (reference sequence). The CDR3 is 15 residues long. The CDR3 here is CASRPGTEATGELFF. The CDR3 nucleotides read TGTGCTAGCAGGCCCGGGACAGAGGCCACCGGGGAGCTGTTTTTT.

As DNA, the CDR3 is TGTGCCACCAGCTACTTTCCCCGCCAGGAAGCCTTCCGGCGTGGCTACACCTTC. Residues: CATSYFPRQEAFRRGYTF. The chain employs TRBV15 and TRBJ1-2; D call uncertain. Germline-derived CDR1 and CDR2 are LNHNV and YYDKDF (reference sequence). The CDR3 has 18 amino acids. V lost 5 bases and J lost 7, with 29 bases in between.

This chain uses TRBV3-1 (or the pseudogene TRBV3-2) with TRBJ1-2, with D maybe TRBD1 (5 bases). CDR3 length equals 13 residues. V lost 4 bases, J lost 4 bases, and 10 bases lay in between. CDR1 and CDR2 (germline): LGHDT, YNNKEL (reference sequence). As DNA, the CDR3 is TGTGCCAGCAGCCTAAGACAGCTCTATGGCTACACCTTC. Translated, it gives CASSLRQLYGYTF.

This clone was detected a few times. The chain has TRBV4-3 and TRBJ1-3, with D perhaps TRBD1 (5 bases). This CDR3 is built from 17 residues. The ends were cut back, 0 bases at V and 4 bases at J, with 16 bases in the middle. Germline V lookup: CDR1 LGHNA, CDR2 YSLEER. The CDR3 DNA is TGCGCCAGCAGCCAAGATCTAGGGCAGGGTGAAGGAAACACCATATATTTT. Translating gives CASSQDLGQGEGNTIYF.

This chain connects TRBV2 to TRBJ1-6; 8 nucleotides line up with TRBD1. The V and J ends lost 5 bases and 7 bases, in that order; junction bases with no gene match: 4. The length of the CDR3 is 14 residues. Germline assignment: CDR1 SNHLY and CDR2 FYNNEI. The CDR3 here is CASSSRGPNSPLHF. The DNA of the CDR3 is TGTGCCAGCAGTTCCAGGGGGCCGAATTCACCCCTCCACTTT.

This clone turned up a few times. This chain connects TRBV29-1 to TRBJ1-2, with 9 positions matching TRBD1. V shed 6 bases and J 2 bases; nucleotides not matched to a gene: 1. Germline CDR1 is SQVTM and CDR2 is ANQGSEA. CDR3 length: 12 residues. This CDR3 reads CSVGQGNYGYTF. The CDR3 DNA sequence: TGCAGCGTGGGACAGGGCAACTATGGCTACACCTTC.

The rearrangement joins TRBV29-1 to TRBJ1-3; D is uncertain. This CDR3 spans 12 amino acids. The V gene's germline CDR1 is SQVTM and CDR2 ANQGSEA. V dropped 6 bases and J dropped 0 bases, with 6 bases sitting between them. CDR3 sequence (DNA): TGCAGCGTAACCGGCTCTGGAAACACCATATATTTT. Its translation: CSVTGSGNTIYF.

CDR3 sequence reads: CASSLASGGYGYGYTF. Written as DNA, the CDR3 is TGCGCCAGCAGCTTGGCCTCAGGGGGTTACGGCTATGGCTACACCTTC. The chain uses TRBV5-1 and TRBJ1-2; 7 bases are a match to TRBD1. This CDR3 has 16 residues. V was clipped by 0 bases and J by 4 bases; unmatched bases: 9. Germline V gene data show CDR1 as SGHRS and CDR2 as YFSETQ. The whole variable domain, filled in from reference TRBV5-1 and TRBJ1-2, reads KAGVTQTPRYLIKTRGQQVTLSCSPISGHRSVSWYQQTPGQGLQFLFEYFSETQRNKGNFPGRFSGRQFSNSRSEMNVSTLELGDSALYLCASSLASGGYGYGYTFGSGTRLTVV.

V and J are TRBV5-6 and TRBJ2-7; possible D gene TRBD1, 6 bases. V lost 2 bases and J 3 bases, leaving 12 bases between the germline ends. The CDR3 is made up of 14 amino acids. Germline-derived CDR1 and CDR2 are SGHDT and YYEEEE. The CDR3 bases are TGTGCCAGCAGCTTCCCGGGACATATCTACGAGCAGTACTTC. It codes for CASSFPGHIYEQYF.

This clone was observed once. The chain recombines TRBV7-2 with TRBJ1-6, with TRBD1 matching over 8 bases. From germline, CDR1 is SGHTA and CDR2 FQGNSA. V was pared by 5 bases and J by 4 bases, with 4 bases of the junction left unmatched. The CDR3 has 15 amino acids. The CDR3 reads CASSGRQGYNSPLHF. CDR3 nucleotide sequence: TGTGCCAGCAGCGGACGACAGGGGTATAATTCACCCCTCCACTTT. The full variable domain, with the rest looked up from reference TRBV7-2 and TRBJ1-6, is GAGVSQSPSNKVTEKGKDVELRCDPISGHTALYWYRQSLGQGLEFLIYFQGNSAPDKSGLPSDRFSAERTGGSVSTLTIQRTQQEDSAVYLCASSGRQGYNSPLHFGNGTRLTVT.

The chain carries TRBV7-9 and TRBJ1-2; 10 bases align to TRBD1. CDR1 SEHNR and CDR2 FQNEAQ come from the germline V gene (reference sequence). This CDR3 has 14 amino acids. Trimming removed 4 bases from V and 8 bases from J; junction bases left unmatched: 7. CDR3 bases: TGTGCCAGCAGCTCACGGACAGGGGGATTAGGCTACACCTTC. Translated: CASSSRTGGLGYTF. Full variable domain (rest looked up from reference TRBV7-9 and TRBJ1-2): DTGVSQNPRHKITKRGQNVTFRCDPISEHNRLYWYRQTLGQGPEFLTYFQNEAQLEKSRLLSDRFSAERPKGSFSTLEIQRTEQGDSAMYLCASSSRTGGLGYTFGSGTRLTVV.

The rearrangement joins TRBV2 to TRBJ2-1; 7 bases line up with TRBD2. Germline V gene data show CDR1 as SNHLY and CDR2 as FYNNEI. The CDR3 covers 15 residues. With 3 bases clipped from V and 3 bases from J, the junction kept 5 bases outside the gene matches. The CDR3, as DNA: TGTGCCAGCAGTGAGTTCGCTAGCGGCTACAATGAGCAGTTCTTC. Translating it yields CASSEFASGYNEQFF.

The gene calls are TRBV19 and TRBJ2-5; TRBD2 matches 10 bases. Germline V gene sequence: CDR1 LNHDA, CDR2 SQIVND (reference sequence). The CDR3 is 15 amino acids. The junction had 4 bases not matched to a gene; V was cut back by 1 base and J by 5 bases. The CDR3 coding sequence is TGTGCCAGTAGTATAGTACTAGCGGGGATGGAGACCCAGTACTTC. It translates to CASSIVLAGMETQYF.